This T cell receptor beta chain was documented in a study of blood T cell repertoires in COVID-19. CDR3 length equals 16 residues. Trimming pared 0 bases from V and 3 bases from J, leaving 13 bases between. Germline V lookup: CDR1 MGHDK, CDR2 SYGVNS. Libraries were prepared by immunoSEQ multiplex PCR; TCRdb keeps only in-frame clonotypes and omits some of them. The repertoire includes a few hundred thousand clones, more than 85% of them detected once, and 3% sits in the top ten. Sequencing was done on a sample of PBMCs or T cells enriched from blood (not recorded which). The V call is TRBV25-1, the J call TRBJ2-3; D is perhaps TRBD2 (7 bases). The receptor was derived from a woman aged 25-40 years who had recovered from COVID-19. CDR3: CASSEYWGGATDTQYF. For the CDR3, the DNA is TGTGCCAGCAGTGAATATTGGGGGGGCGCGACAGATACGCAGTATTTT. The complete variable domain, with remaining parts taken from reference TRBV25-1 and TRBJ2-3, reads EADIYQTPRYLVIGTGKKITLECSQTMGHDKMYWYQQDPGMELHLIHYSYGVNSTEKGDLSSESTVSRIRTEHFPLTLESARPSHTSQYLCASSEYWGGATDTQYFGPGTRLTVL.